The 8 T cell receptor beta chains below all came from one sample that was sequenced in a study of identical twins' blood T cells (dated by TCRdb to 2013 to 2014). The library was produced with 5' RACE. Sequenced using an Illumina Genome Analyzer IIx. TCRdb handled the public reads itself, with Q25 trimming in fastp and clone calling in MiXCR, and kept productive beta chains. Rows are unified per CDR3 protein, each entry keeping the most common DNA and genes. In all, the sample holds a few hundred thousand distinct CDR3 sequences, and more than 25% of those were seen once. The biggest ten clones account for 6% to 7% of the sample. Sequenced: PBMCs. The receptors were gathered from a woman aged 18-49 years in good health.

Points on this clonotype: At one of its ends the junction is not consistent with the germline gene, which may arise from a read error. The chain couples TRBV4-3 to TRBJ2-1; the D is unclear. This CDR3 region has 11 residues. Looked up from germline, CDR1 is LGHNA and CDR2 is YSLEER. The CDR3 region is CASSQAAVKVF. In DNA, the CDR3 is TGCGCCAGCAGCCAAGCGGCAGTTAAGGTCTTC.

This clonotype turned up a few times. The J gene is TRBJ1-5, the V gene TRBV7-2; D is possibly TRBD1 (6 bases). V shed 5 bases and J shed 3 bases, with 14 bases lying between them. The CDR3 runs to 15 residues. In germline, CDR1 is SGHTA, CDR2 FQGNSA. The chain's CDR3 is CASSRSPGVNQPQHF. The CDR3 nucleotides read TGTGCCAGCAGCCGCTCGCCAGGGGTCAATCAGCCCCAGCATTTT. The full variable domain, in which reference TRBV7-2 and TRBJ1-5 provide the parts outside the CDR3, is GAGVSQSPSNKVTEKGKDVELRCDPISGHTALYWYRQSLGQGLEFLIYFQGNSAPDKSGLPSDRFSAERTGGSVSTLTIQRTQQEDSAVYLCASSRSPGVNQPQHFGDGTRLSIL.

The table lists this clonotype with a few counts. The chain uses TRBV7-9 and TRBJ1-1, with no clear D. The CDR3 runs 11 residues. V was pared by 3 bases and J by 7 bases, with 6 bases between. From germline, CDR1 is SEHNR and CDR2 FQNEAQ (reference sequence). CDR3 protein: CASSFEFEAFF. CDR3 nucleotide sequence: TGTGCCAGCAGCTTTGAGTTTGAAGCTTTCTTT.

This sequence joins TRBV5-6 and TRBJ2-1; D may correspond to TRBD1 or TRBD2 (5 bases each). Deletions cut 5 bases from V and 0 bases from J, with 18 bases between. This CDR3 spans 17 amino acids. The V gene's germline CDR1 is SGHDT and CDR2 YYEEEE. CDR3 nucleotide sequence: TGTGCCAGCAGAATGATGGGACCGACGAGCTCCTACAATGAGCAGTTCTTC. Translation: CASRMMGPTSSYNEQFF.

This clonotype was found a few times. The genes are TRBV2 and TRBJ2-7; 7 bases agree with TRBD1. This CDR3 contains 14 residues. V trimming: 6 bases; J trimming: 2 bases; junction bases outside the gene matches: 7. Germline values: CDR1 SNHLY, CDR2 FYNNEI. DNA of the CDR3: TGTGCCAGCAGGAAGACAGGGACCCCCTACGAGCAGTACTTC. Translation gives CASRKTGTPYEQYF.

This clonotype was observed a handful of times. The V call is TRBV5-1, the J call TRBJ1-6; 7 bases map to TRBD1. Germline V gene data show CDR1 as SGHRS and CDR2 as YFSETQ. The CDR3 extends over 14 amino acids. V dropped 2 bases and J dropped 8; count of bases not matched to a gene: 4. The CDR3 is CASSLGTADSPLHF. The CDR3 nucleotides read TGCGCCAGCAGCTTAGGGACAGCGGATTCACCCCTCCACTTT.

The sample holds many counts of this clonotype. This chain joins TRBV6-1 and TRBJ1-1; D gene ambiguous. The CDR3 consists of 13 residues. CDR1 is MNHNS and CDR2 is SASEGT in the germline V gene. V was cut by 6 bases and J by 8 bases, with 16 bases left in between. DNA of the CDR3: TGTGCCAGCAGGCTTTACACTGCGACCGAAGCTTTCTTT. Its protein is CASRLYTATEAFF.

This clonotype has just a few counts. The gene calls are TRBV11-2 and TRBJ2-3; possible D gene TRBD1, 5 bases. Germline CDR1 and CDR2: SGHAT and FQNNGV. Trimming shortened V by 4 bases and J by 0 bases, and 8 bases separated the two germline ends. The CDR3 is 14 amino acids. CDR3 loop: CASSYRQSTDTQYF. The CDR3 DNA sequence: TGTGCCAGCAGCTACCGACAGAGCACAGATACGCAGTATTTT.